This T cell receptor (beta chain) was found in a study of blood T cell repertoires in COVID-19. Study as a whole: The United States, Italy and Spain supplied acute and convalescent COVID-19 samples.

This CDR3 spans 15 amino acids. CDR1 is SGHRS and CDR2 is YFSETQ in the germline V gene. V lost 3 bases and J 3 bases, leaving 13 bases between the germline ends. Only in-frame clones appear in the TCRdb table, and some are missing; sequencing was by immunoSEQ multiplex PCR. Of roughly 120,000 clones detected, 75% to 90% appear once; the ten largest clones hold about 4.5%. Sequencing used peripheral blood. The clonotype was recovered from a woman aged 45-59 years with acute or convalescent COVID-19. V gene TRBV5-1 combines with J gene TRBJ1-3; D call uncertain. In nucleotides, the CDR3 is TGCGCCAGCAGCTCGGGTCCTTATGATGGAAACACCATATATTTT. Its protein is CASSSGPYDGNTIYF.